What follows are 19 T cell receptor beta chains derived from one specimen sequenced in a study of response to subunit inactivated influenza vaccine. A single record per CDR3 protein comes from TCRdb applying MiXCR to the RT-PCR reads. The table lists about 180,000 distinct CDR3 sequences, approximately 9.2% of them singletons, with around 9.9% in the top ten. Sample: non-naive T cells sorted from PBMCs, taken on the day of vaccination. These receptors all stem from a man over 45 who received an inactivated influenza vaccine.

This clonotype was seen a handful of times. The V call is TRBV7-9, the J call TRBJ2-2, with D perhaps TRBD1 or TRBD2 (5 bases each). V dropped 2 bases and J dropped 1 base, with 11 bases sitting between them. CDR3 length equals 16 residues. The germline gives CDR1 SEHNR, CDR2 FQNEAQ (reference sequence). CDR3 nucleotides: TGTGCCAGCAGCTTATTTCAGGGAGTGAACACCGGGGAGCTGTTTTTT. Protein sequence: CASSLFQGVNTGELFF.

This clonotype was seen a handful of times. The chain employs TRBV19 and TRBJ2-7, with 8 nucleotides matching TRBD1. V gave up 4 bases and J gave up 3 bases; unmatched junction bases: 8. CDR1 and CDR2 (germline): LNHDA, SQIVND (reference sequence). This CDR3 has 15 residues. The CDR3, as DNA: TGTGCCAGTAGTACGGGACAGGAGCTCAACTACGAGCAGTACTTC. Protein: CASSTGQELNYEQYF.

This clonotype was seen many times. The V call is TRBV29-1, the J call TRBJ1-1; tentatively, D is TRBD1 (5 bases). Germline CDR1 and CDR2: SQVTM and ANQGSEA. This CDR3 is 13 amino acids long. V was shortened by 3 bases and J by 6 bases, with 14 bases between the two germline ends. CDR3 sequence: CSVDVGRAAEAFF. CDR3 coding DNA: TGCAGCGTTGACGTGGGCAGGGCCGCTGAAGCTTTCTTT.

In DNA form, the CDR3 reads TGTGCCAGCAGCCTAAGGGGGAGCGGGGGCGCAGATACGCAGTATTTT. The encoded protein is CASSLRGSGGADTQYF. V gene TRBV7-2 combines with J gene TRBJ2-3; 8 nucleotides line up with TRBD2. V gave up 5 bases and J gave up 4 bases; unmatched junction bases: 11. The germline CDR1 and CDR2 sequences are SGHTA and FQGNSA. This CDR3 contains 16 residues. Full variable domain (outside the CDR3, taken from reference TRBV7-2 and TRBJ2-3): GAGVSQSPSNKVTEKGKDVELRCDPISGHTALYWYRQSLGQGLEFLIYFQGNSAPDKSGLPSDRFSAERTGGSVSTLTIQRTQQEDSAVYLCASSLRGSGGADTQYFGPGTRLTVL.

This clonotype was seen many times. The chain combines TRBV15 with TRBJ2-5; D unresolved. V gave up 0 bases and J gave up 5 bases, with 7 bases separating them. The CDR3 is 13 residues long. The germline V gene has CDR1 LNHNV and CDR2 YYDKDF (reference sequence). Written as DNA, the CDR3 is TGTGCCACCAGCAGAGATCCTCCGGAGACCCAGTACTTC. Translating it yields CATSRDPPETQYF.

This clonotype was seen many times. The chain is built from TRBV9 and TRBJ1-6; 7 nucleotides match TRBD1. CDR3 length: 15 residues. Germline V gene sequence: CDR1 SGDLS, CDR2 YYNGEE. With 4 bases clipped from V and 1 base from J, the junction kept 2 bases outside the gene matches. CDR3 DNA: TGTGCCAGCAGCCCCAGGGGGTCCTATAATTCACCCCTCCACTTT. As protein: CASSPRGSYNSPLHF.

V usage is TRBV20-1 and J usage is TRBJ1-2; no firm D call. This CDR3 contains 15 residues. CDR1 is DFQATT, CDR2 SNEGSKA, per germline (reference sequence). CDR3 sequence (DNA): TGCGCCCCTGCCCAGGCCTCCGTCCCAAACTATGGCTACACCTTC. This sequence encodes CAPAQASVPNYGYTF.

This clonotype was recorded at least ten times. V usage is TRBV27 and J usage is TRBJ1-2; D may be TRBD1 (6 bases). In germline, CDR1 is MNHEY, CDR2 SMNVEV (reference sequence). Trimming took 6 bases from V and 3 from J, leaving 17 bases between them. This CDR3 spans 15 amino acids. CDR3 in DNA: TGTGCCAGCAGCCCCCAATCTACAGGGTACTATGGCTACACCTTC. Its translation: CASSPQSTGYYGYTF.

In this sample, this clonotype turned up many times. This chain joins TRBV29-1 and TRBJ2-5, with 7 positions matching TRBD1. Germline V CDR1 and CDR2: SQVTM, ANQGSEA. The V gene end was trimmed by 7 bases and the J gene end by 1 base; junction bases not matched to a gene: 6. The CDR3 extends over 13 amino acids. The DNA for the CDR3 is TGCAGCGCGAACAGGGGCAGCCAAGAGACCCAGTACTTC. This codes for CSANRGSQETQYF.

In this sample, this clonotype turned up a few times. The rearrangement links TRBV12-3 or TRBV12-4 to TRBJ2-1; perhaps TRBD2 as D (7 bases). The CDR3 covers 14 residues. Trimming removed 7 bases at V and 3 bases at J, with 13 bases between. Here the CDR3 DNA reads TGTGCCAGCATCCGGGGGGCGGGCTACAATGAGCAGTTCTTC. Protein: CASIRGAGYNEQFF.

CDR3 protein: CSAKPSQETQYF. DNA of the CDR3: TGCAGTGCGAAGCCCTCCCAAGAGACCCAGTACTTC. The rearrangement links TRBV20-1 to TRBJ2-5; D gene uncertain. V was clipped by 6 bases and J by 1 base, with 9 bases between them. CDR1 and CDR2 from the germline V gene are DFQATT and SNEGSKA (reference sequence). CDR3 length equals 12 residues.

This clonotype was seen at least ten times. CDR3 residues: CSASMAVPTDTQYF. The CDR3 nucleotides are TGCAGTGCTAGTATGGCTGTCCCCACAGATACGCAGTATTTT. The chain uses TRBV20-1 and TRBJ2-3; D remains ambiguous. This CDR3 region has 14 residues. Germline CDR1 DFQATT, CDR2 SNEGSKA (reference sequence). The ends were cut back, 3 bases at V and 2 bases at J, with 12 bases in the middle.

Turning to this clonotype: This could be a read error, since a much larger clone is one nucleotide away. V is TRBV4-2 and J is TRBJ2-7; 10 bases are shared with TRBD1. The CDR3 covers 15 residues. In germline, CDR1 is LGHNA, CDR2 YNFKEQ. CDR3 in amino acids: CASSQLGQGTYVQYF. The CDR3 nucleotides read TGTGCCAGCAGCCAATTGGGACAGGGGACCTACGTGCAGTACTTC.

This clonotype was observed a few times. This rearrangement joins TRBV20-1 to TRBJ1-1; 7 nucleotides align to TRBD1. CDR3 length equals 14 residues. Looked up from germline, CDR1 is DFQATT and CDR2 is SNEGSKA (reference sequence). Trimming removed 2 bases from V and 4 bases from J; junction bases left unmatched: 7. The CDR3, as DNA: TGCAGTGCTAGATCAGGAGGGGGCGGCACTGAAGCTTTCTTT. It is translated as CSARSGGGGTEAFF.

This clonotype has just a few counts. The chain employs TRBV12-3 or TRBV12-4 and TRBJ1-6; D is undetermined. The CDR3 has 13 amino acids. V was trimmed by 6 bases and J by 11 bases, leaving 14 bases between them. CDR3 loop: CASRDGPWAPLHF. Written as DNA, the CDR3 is TGTGCCAGCAGGGACGGACCGTGGGCACCCCTCCACTTT.

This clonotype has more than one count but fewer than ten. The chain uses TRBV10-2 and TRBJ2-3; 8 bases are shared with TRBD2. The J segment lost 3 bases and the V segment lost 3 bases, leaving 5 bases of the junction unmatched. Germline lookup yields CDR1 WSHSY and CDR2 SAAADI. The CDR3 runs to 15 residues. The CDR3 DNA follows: TGCGCCAGCAGTGACCGGGGGGGGCTAACAGATACGCAGTATTTT. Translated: CASSDRGGLTDTQYF.

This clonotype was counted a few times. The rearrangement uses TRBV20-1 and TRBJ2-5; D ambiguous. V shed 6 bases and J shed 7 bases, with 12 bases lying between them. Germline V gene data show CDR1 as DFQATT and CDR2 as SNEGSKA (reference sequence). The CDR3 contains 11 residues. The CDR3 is CSAAHDATQYF. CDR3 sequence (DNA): TGCAGTGCGGCCCACGATGCGACCCAGTACTTC.

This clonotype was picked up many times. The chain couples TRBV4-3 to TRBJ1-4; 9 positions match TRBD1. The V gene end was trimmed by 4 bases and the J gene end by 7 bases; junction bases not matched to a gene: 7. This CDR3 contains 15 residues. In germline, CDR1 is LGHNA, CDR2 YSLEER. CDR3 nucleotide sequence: TGCGCCAGCAGCCCCGGGCGGGACAGGGCTGAAAAACTGTTTTTT. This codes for CASSPGRDRAEKLFF.

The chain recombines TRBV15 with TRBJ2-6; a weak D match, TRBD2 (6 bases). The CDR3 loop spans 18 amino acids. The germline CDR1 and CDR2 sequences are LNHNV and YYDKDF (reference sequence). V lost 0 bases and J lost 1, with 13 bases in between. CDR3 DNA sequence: TGTGCCACCAGCAGAGAGCCCGGTCGGGAGTCTGGGGCCAACGTCCTGACTTTC. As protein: CATSREPGRESGANVLTF.